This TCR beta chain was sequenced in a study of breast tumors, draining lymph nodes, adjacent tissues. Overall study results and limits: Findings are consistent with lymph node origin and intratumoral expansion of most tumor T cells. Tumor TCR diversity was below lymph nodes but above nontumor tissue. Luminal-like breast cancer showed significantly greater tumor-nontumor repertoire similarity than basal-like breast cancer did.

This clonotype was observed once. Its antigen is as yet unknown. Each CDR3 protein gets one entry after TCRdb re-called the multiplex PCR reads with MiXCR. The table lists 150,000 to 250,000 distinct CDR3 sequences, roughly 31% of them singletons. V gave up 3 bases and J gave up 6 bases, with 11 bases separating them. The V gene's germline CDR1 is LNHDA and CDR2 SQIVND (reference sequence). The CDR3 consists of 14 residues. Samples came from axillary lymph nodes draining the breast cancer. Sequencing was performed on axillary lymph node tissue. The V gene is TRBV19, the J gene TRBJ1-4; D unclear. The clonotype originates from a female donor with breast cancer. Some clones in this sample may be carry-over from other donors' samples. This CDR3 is CASSISTGDEKLFF. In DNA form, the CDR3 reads TGTGCCAGTAGTATTTCAACTGGTGATGAAAAACTGTTTTTT. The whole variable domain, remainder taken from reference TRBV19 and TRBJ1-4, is DGGITQSPKYLFRKEGQNVTLSCEQNLNHDAMYWYRQDPGQGLRLIYYSQIVNDFQKGDIAEGYSVSREKKESFPLTVTSAQKNPTAFYLCASSISTGDEKLFFGSGTQLSVL.